Following are 10 T cell receptor beta chains from one sample sequenced in a study of neoadjuvant anti-PD-1 for oral cavity cancer. Libraries were prepared by immunoSEQ multiplex PCR; TCRdb keeps only in-frame clonotypes and omits some of them. The profile covers some 71,000 clones, with more than 70% appearing a single time and nearly 3.5% taken by the ten largest. The specimen was PBMCs, collected before nivolumab (anti-PD-1) treatment. These TCRs come from a person aged 40 to 85 with oral cavity squamous cell carcinoma.

This rearrangement joins TRBV15 to TRBJ2-3; possible D gene TRBD1, 6 bases. Germline V lookup: CDR1 LNHNV, CDR2 YYDKDF (reference sequence). There are 14 residues in the CDR3. V was cut by 2 bases and J by 5 bases, with 11 bases left in between. The CDR3 sequence: CATSRRTGKDTQYF. CDR3 nucleotide sequence: TGTGCCACCAGCAGACGTACAGGGAAAGATACGCAGTATTTT.

The chain employs TRBV19 and TRBJ2-3, with D possibly being TRBD1 (6 bases). Between the trimmed V and J ends, which lost 6 bases and 3 bases, there was a span of 10 bases. CDR1 is LNHDA, CDR2 SQIVND, per germline (reference sequence). This CDR3 comprises 13 residues. The CDR3: CASRRDRTDTQYF. The CDR3 DNA reads TGTGCCAGTAGACGTGACAGGACAGATACGCAGTATTTT.

By share, this clone ranks as medium-sized (0.01 to 0.1%). This rearrangement joins TRBV5-6 to TRBJ2-7; tentatively, D is TRBD2 (6 bases). The V gene lost 0 bases and the J gene lost 3 bases, with 10 bases spanning the gap. Germline CDR1 reads SGHDT; CDR2 reads YYEEEE. The CDR3 has 14 amino acids. The CDR3 reads CASSLGGDFYEQYF. The CDR3 DNA is TGTGCCAGCAGCTTGGGCGGGGATTTCTACGAGCAGTACTTC.

J is TRBJ2-1 and V is TRBV6-6, with D possibly TRBD1 on 5 matching bases. The CDR3 is 15 amino acids. Germline lookup yields CDR1 MNHNY and CDR2 SVGAGI (reference sequence). The V and J ends lost 2 bases and 5 bases respectively, with 13 bases between them. CDR3 amino acids: CASSYVQGSNNEQFF. The DNA for the CDR3 is TGTGCCAGCAGTTACGTCCAGGGATCTAACAATGAGCAGTTCTTC.

V is TRBV28 and J is TRBJ2-2, with D possibly matching TRBD1 (6 bases). Germline V CDR1 and CDR2: MDHEN, SYDVKM. V was clipped by 9 bases and J by 6 bases, with 26 bases between them. The CDR3 is 17 amino acids. The CDR3 reads CASGGAQGLWIPGELFF. The CDR3 nucleotides read TGTGCCAGTGGGGGAGCACAGGGCTTGTGGATACCCGGGGAGCTGTTTTTT.

The genes are TRBV5-1 and TRBJ1-3; 7 bases agree with TRBD1. CDR3 length: 15 residues. The V gene end was trimmed by 4 bases and the J gene end by 2 bases; junction bases not matched to a gene: 6. Germline V CDR1 and CDR2: SGHRS, YFSETQ. This chain's CDR3 is CASSLGTATGNTIYF. CDR3 sequence (DNA): TGCGCCAGCAGCCTTGGGACAGCTACTGGAAACACCATATATTTT.

V usage is TRBV5-1 and J usage is TRBJ2-3; D is ambiguous. The V gene's germline CDR1 is SGHRS and CDR2 YFSETQ. Trimming removed 5 bases from V and 0 bases from J, with 13 bases in between. This CDR3 contains 15 residues. Written as DNA, the CDR3 is TGCGCCAGCAGGGACCGTATGGCTAGCACAGATACGCAGTATTTT. This sequence encodes CASRDRMASTDTQYF.

CDR3 sequence reads: CASSDGGAVEKGAEAFF. CDR3 DNA: TGCGCCAGCAGTGACGGGGGCGCGGTAGAAAAAGGCGCTGAAGCTTTCTTT. The chain couples TRBV10-2 to TRBJ1-1; the D gene is possibly TRBD1 (6 bases). Trimming stripped 3 bases from V and 6 bases from J, with 23 bases between. Germline-derived CDR1 and CDR2 are WSHSY and SAAADI. This CDR3 region has 17 residues.

The chain has TRBV5-6 and TRBJ2-5; no firm D call. The CDR3 covers 14 residues. Trimming removed 2 bases at V and 5 bases at J, with 13 bases between. Germline lookup yields CDR1 SGHDT and CDR2 YYEEEE. The CDR3 sequence: CASSFVSVVETQYF. In nucleotides, the CDR3 is TGTGCCAGCAGCTTTGTCTCGGTCGTTGAGACCCAGTACTTC.

This chain joins TRBV5-1 and TRBJ2-7; D is perhaps TRBD1 (6 bases). The CDR3 covers 14 residues. Germline V gene sequence: CDR1 SGHRS, CDR2 YFSETQ. With 2 bases removed from V and 1 base from J, the gap between germline ends came to 10 bases. Written as DNA, the CDR3 is TGCGCCAGCAGCTTCGGGGACAAATCCTACGAGCAGTACTTC. Protein: CASSFGDKSYEQYF.